This T cell receptor beta chain was captured in a study of shared clonotypes between healthy human individuals. Across the whole study: The donor pool was made up of two women and three men aged 18 to 49.

Sequencing was performed with immunoSEQ multiplex PCR; in TCRdb, only in-frame clones are kept and a portion is missing. The sample has more than 2 million clones; 85% to 95% are singletons. Only CD45RO-negative cells positively selected for CCR7 counted as naive CD8 cells, so terminally differentiated effector memory CD45RA+ cells were excluded. Germline lookup yields CDR1 SGHTS and CDR2 YDEGEE. V was trimmed by 1 base and J by 9 bases, leaving 19 bases between them. The length of the CDR3 is 15 residues. V usage is TRBV5-8 and J usage is TRBJ1-1, with D maybe TRBD1 (5 bases). Sequencing input: naive CD8+ T cells sorted from blood. The TCR comes from a man aged 18 to 30 in good health. CDR3 residues: CASSLPRGLVEKAFF. In DNA form, the CDR3 reads TGTGCCAGCAGCTTGCCTCGGGGGTTAGTAGAGAAAGCTTTCTTT.